The entry below describes one T cell receptor (beta chain). Antigen: not known. The sample originates from a study of radiotherapy plus CTLA-4 blockade in lung cancer. Whole-study context: Overall, around 19% of patients showed an objective response, while over 25% attained disease control. Study-wide results and limits: Following radiotherapy plus ipilimumab, tumor-derived TCR clones expanded in the blood.

The CDR3 consists of 13 residues. Trimming removed 3 bases from V and 2 bases from J, with 8 bases in between. Germline CDR1 is GTSNPN and CDR2 is SVGIG (reference sequence). Focal radiation with ipilimumab CTLA-4 blockade was given to patients with chemo-refractory metastatic non-small-cell lung cancer. Libraries were prepared by immunoSEQ multiplex PCR; TCRdb keeps only in-frame clonotypes and omits some of them. Among approximately 85,000 clones, approximately 84% were seen once, and the ten largest hold just over 2%. This receptor was obtained from a human donor with non-small cell lung cancer who had a partial response to radiotherapy plus ipilimumab. The chain carries TRBV30 and TRBJ1-5; no reliable D call. Sequenced material: peripheral blood, taken from a patient treated with radiotherapy plus ipilimumab. The CDR3 nucleotides read TGTGCCTGGAGGGCGGATGGCAATCAGCCCCAGCATTTT. Protein: CAWRADGNQPQHF.